The present T cell receptor (beta chain) was sequenced within a study of T cells after yellow fever vaccination. Germline V gene sequence: CDR1 DFQATT, CDR2 SNEGSKA (reference sequence). The CDR3 is 16 residues long. Study-wide points: Compared with primary, the secondary response was weaker and peaked at day 5, not 15.

TCRdb recomputed calls from the 5' RACE reads with MiXCR, one row per CDR3 protein. The table includes 300,000 or so distinct CDR3 sequences, roughly 6.8% detected once. Only a few counts were recorded for this clonotype. Its antigen is not known. The junction departs from germline at one end; a sequencing error may be responsible. This clonotype was obtained from a man between 18 and 29 years old who received the YFV17D yellow fever vaccine. Sequenced here: PBMCs, sampled 45 days after the first yellow fever vaccination. V gene TRBV20-1 combines with J gene TRBJ1-1; 12 nucleotides agree with TRBD1. The CDR3 bases are TGCTGTGCTATTTCGGGACAGGGGGCGGTGAACACTGAAGCTTTCTTT. Protein: CCAISGQGAVNTEAFF.